This T cell receptor beta chain was retrieved from a study of neurological immune-mediated disorders. Sorted libraries drew on 850,000 to 1,000,000 CD4+ or CD8+ T cells. 5'RACE employing 10-nucleotide random UMIs yielded the cDNA. Whenever a sequencing run was performed, it yielded over 190 million TCR-beta sequences from 15-18 subjects. TCRdb re-analysed the 5' RACE reads in MiXCR, keeping a single row per CDR3 protein. The sample lists tens of thousands of distinct CDR3 sequences; roughly 23% were seen once. Findings and limits, study-wide: The expanded clones of different subjects shared no CDR3 amino acid sequences (suggesting private repertoires in all groups).

This clonotype is termed medium-sized. Its cognate antigen is unknown. V dropped 0 bases and J dropped 12 bases, with 18 bases sitting between them. The CDR3 extends over 14 amino acids. CDR1 DFQATT and CDR2 SNEGSKA come from the germline V gene (reference sequence). Sequenced: CD4+ T cells from blood. V usage is TRBV20-1 and J usage is TRBJ2-1, with a possible D match to TRBD2 (6 bases). The TCR sequence derives from a man over 45 with HTLV-1-associated myelopathy (HAM/TSP). The CDR3 loop is CSARDGLAGPGQFF. In DNA, the CDR3 is TGCAGTGCTAGAGATGGCTTGGCGGGGCCGGGGCAGTTCTTC.